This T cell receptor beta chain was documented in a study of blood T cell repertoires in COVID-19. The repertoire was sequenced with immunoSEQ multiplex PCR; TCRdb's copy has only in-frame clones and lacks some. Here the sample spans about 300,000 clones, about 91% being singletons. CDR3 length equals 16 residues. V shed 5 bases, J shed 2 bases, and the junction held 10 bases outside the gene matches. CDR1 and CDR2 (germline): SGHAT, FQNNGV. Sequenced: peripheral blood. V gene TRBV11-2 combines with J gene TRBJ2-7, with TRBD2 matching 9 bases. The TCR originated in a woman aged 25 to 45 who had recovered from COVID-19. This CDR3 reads CASSPGTSRGPYEQYF. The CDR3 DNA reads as TGTGCCAGCAGCCCCGGGACTAGCCGGGGTCCCTACGAGCAGTACTTC.